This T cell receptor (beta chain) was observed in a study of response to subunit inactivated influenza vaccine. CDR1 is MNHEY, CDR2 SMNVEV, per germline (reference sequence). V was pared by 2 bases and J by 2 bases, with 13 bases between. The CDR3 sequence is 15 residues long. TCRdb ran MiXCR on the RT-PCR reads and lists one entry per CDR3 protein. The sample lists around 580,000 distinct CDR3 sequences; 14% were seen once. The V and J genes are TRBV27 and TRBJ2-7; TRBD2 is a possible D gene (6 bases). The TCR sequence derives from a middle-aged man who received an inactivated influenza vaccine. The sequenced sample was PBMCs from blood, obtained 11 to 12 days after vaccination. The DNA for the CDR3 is TGTGCCAGCAGTTTAGGGGTGGGGGGTCCCTACGAGCAGTACTTC. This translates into CASSLGVGGPYEQYF.